A single sample gave rise to the 19 T cell receptor beta chains below, sequenced in a study of shared clonotypes between healthy human individuals. Libraries were prepared by immunoSEQ multiplex PCR; TCRdb keeps only in-frame clonotypes and omits some of them. The repertoire holds around 1,900,000 clones, 85% to 95% seen once, with 1.5% to 2% in the top ten. Terminally differentiated effector memory CD45RA+ cells were excluded by CCR7 positive selection of CD45RO-negative cells. Sequencing was done on a sample of naive CD8+ T cells from PBMCs. The receptors were gathered from a man aged 18 to 30 in good health. Some clones in this sample may be carry-over from other donors' samples.

V usage is TRBV5-6 and J usage is TRBJ1-2; 7 positions agree with TRBD1. The J segment lost 8 bases and the V segment lost 2 bases, leaving 6 bases of the junction unmatched. CDR1 and CDR2 from the germline V gene are SGHDT and YYEEEE. CDR3 size: 13 residues. The CDR3 DNA follows: TGTGCCAGCAGCTTTAAGGACAGGAAGGGCTACACCTTC. Its protein product is CASSFKDRKGYTF.

V usage is TRBV6-6 and J usage is TRBJ2-2; 10 bases align to TRBD2. The trim removed 6 bases at V and 6 bases at J, leaving 10 bases unmatched. CDR3 length equals 16 residues. Per germline, CDR1 MNHNY and CDR2 SVGAGI (reference sequence). CDR3 sequence (DNA): TGTGCCAGCAGGACTCAGCGAGCGGGAGGGCCCGGGGAGCTGTTTTTT. Residues: CASRTQRAGGPGELFF.

The gene calls are TRBV6-1 and TRBJ2-1; D possibly corresponds to TRBD2 (5 bases). The V gene lost 6 bases and the J gene lost 0 bases, with 12 bases spanning the gap. The CDR3 extends over 15 amino acids. Germline loops: CDR1 MNHNS, CDR2 SASEGT. CDR3 amino acids: CASSGGPSSYNEQFF. In nucleotides, the CDR3 is TGTGCCAGCAGCGGCGGGCCGAGCTCCTACAATGAGCAGTTCTTC.

The V call is TRBV27, the J call TRBJ1-2; 7 nucleotides align to TRBD1. Germline V lookup: CDR1 MNHEY, CDR2 SMNVEV (reference sequence). The CDR3 totals 15 residues. V lost 5 bases to trimming and J lost 4 bases; unmatched junction nucleotides: 10. CDR3 DNA: TGTGCCAGCAGTCCCCGGACAGGTGTCATCTATGGCTACACCTTC. This gives the protein CASSPRTGVIYGYTF.

The chain uses TRBV28 and TRBJ2-7; D is unclear. Germline lookup yields CDR1 MDHEN and CDR2 SYDVKM. Trimming stripped 4 bases from V and 2 bases from J, with 18 bases between. The CDR3 is 16 residues long. The CDR3 loop is CASSSLWAASPYEQYF. The CDR3 DNA is TGTGCCAGCAGTTCCCTATGGGCGGCGTCTCCCTACGAGCAGTACTTC.

The rearrangement links TRBV27 to TRBJ2-1; 7 bases are shared with TRBD2. The CDR3 is 16 residues long. CDR1 and CDR2 from the germline V gene are MNHEY and SMNVEV (reference sequence). V shed 6 bases, J shed 0 bases, and the junction held 8 bases outside the gene matches. The CDR3 coding sequence is TGTGCCAGCAGCCGAGCGGGGCCTAGCTCCTACAATGAGCAGTTCTTC. Its protein product is CASSRAGPSSYNEQFF.

V gene TRBV6-6 combines with J gene TRBJ1-1, with 11 bases that match TRBD1. The CDR3 runs to 13 residues. Trimming took 5 bases from V and 7 from J; bases not matched to a gene: 3. From germline, CDR1 is MNHNY and CDR2 SVGAGI (reference sequence). The DNA of the CDR3 is TGTGCCAGCAGTAGGGACAGGGGGAGTGAAGCTTTCTTT. This codes for CASSRDRGSEAFF.

For this clone: The sample has other DNA sequences that encode this CDR3 too. V and J are TRBV28 and TRBJ2-4; a possible D gene is TRBD2 (5 bases). Trimming took 3 bases from V and 2 from J, leaving 8 bases between them. Germline-derived CDR1 and CDR2 are MDHEN and SYDVKM. The CDR3 is made up of 14 amino acids. DNA of the CDR3: TGTGCCAGCAGTTTCGGGGAAACCAAAAACATTCAGTACTTC. Protein product: CASSFGETKNIQYF.

V usage is TRBV28 and J usage is TRBJ1-1, with D possibly matching TRBD1 (6 bases). Germline V gene data show CDR1 as MDHEN and CDR2 as SYDVKM. This CDR3 has 17 residues. V was pared by 5 bases and J by 2 bases, with 21 bases between. The CDR3 sequence: CASSLPMRGAPNTEAFF. CDR3 DNA: TGTGCCAGCAGTCTACCTATGCGGGGGGCCCCAAACACTGAAGCTTTCTTT. The full variable domain, in which reference TRBV28 and TRBJ1-1 provide the parts outside the CDR3, is DVKVTQSSRYLVKRTGEKVFLECVQDMDHENMFWYRQDPGLGLRLIYFSYDVKMKEKGDIPEGYSVSREKKERFSLILESASTNQTSMYLCASSLPMRGAPNTEAFFGQGTRLTVV.

The V and J genes are TRBV27 and TRBJ2-7; the match to TRBD2 covers 16 bases. CDR1 is MNHEY, CDR2 SMNVEV, per germline (reference sequence). This CDR3 region has 17 residues. V shed 1 base and J 7 bases; nucleotides not matched to a gene: 7. CDR3 in DNA: TGTGCCAGCAGTTTATGGGGACTAGCGGGAGGGAGAGGAGAGCAGTACTTC. Amino acid sequence: CASSLWGLAGGRGEQYF.

In the case of this clone: The same CDR3 arises from other DNA sequences in this sample as well. The genes are TRBV4-1 and TRBJ1-2; TRBD1 is a possible D gene (6 bases). Trimming removed 0 bases from V and 4 bases from J, with 9 bases in between. Germline CDR1 is MGHRA and CDR2 is YSYEKL. The CDR3 extends over 14 amino acids. The CDR3 here is CASSQDRGGYGYTF. CDR3 DNA sequence: TGCGCCAGCAGCCAAGACAGAGGGGGCTATGGCTACACCTTC.

CDR3 sequence: CAWVTRDRGQVYEQYF. DNA of the CDR3: TGTGCCTGGGTAACCCGGGACAGGGGGCAGGTGTACGAGCAGTACTTC. The rearrangement links TRBV30 to TRBJ2-7; 12 bases line up with TRBD1. This CDR3 has 16 amino acids. Germline V lookup: CDR1 GTSNPN, CDR2 SVGIG (reference sequence). The V and J ends lost 5 bases and 4 bases, in that order; junction bases with no gene match: 12. The complete variable domain, with remaining parts taken from reference TRBV30 and TRBJ2-7, reads SQTIHQWPATLVQPVGSPLSLECTVEGTSNPNLYWYRQAAGRGLQLLFYSVGIGQISSEVPQNLSASRPQDRQFILSSKKLLLSDSGFYLCAWVTRDRGQVYEQYFGPGTRLTVT.

With respect to this clone: The sample carries other DNA sequences with the same CDR3. The gene calls are TRBV30 and TRBJ1-3; no definite D call. The CDR3 is 13 amino acids. Trimming took off 1 base at V and 2 bases at J, with 6 bases between the two ends. Germline assignment: CDR1 GTSNPN and CDR2 SVGIG (reference sequence). This CDR3 reads CAWSAGTGNTIYF. The CDR3 bases are TGTGCCTGGAGTGCGGGGACTGGAAACACCATATATTTT.

The chain carries TRBV29-1 and TRBJ2-1; 10 nucleotides line up with TRBD2. This CDR3 comprises 15 residues. The V segment lost 4 bases and the J segment 8 bases; nucleotides outside the gene matches: 11. Looked up from germline, CDR1 is SQVTM and CDR2 is ANQGSEA. CDR3 in amino acids: CSVGKKREGGHEQFF. CDR3 sequence (DNA): TGCAGCGTTGGGAAGAAGCGGGAGGGGGGGCATGAGCAGTTCTTC.

The chain combines TRBV7-2 with TRBJ2-7; 7 bases are shared with TRBD1. The V gene's germline CDR1 is SGHTA and CDR2 FQGNSA. With V trimmed by 3 bases and J by 4 bases, 12 bases remained unmatched. The CDR3 is 16 amino acids. This CDR3 is CASSFGSWGQKYEQYF. Here the CDR3 DNA reads TGTGCCAGCAGCTTCGGTTCGTGGGGACAGAAATACGAGCAGTACTTC.

To note about this clone: Other DNA sequences within the sample encode an identical CDR3. The CDR3: CASSPGQGTEAFF. Written as DNA, the CDR3 is TGTGCCAGCAGCCCGGGACAGGGCACTGAAGCTTTCTTT. The chain combines TRBV9 with TRBJ1-1; 9 bases agree with TRBD1. J was trimmed by 4 bases and V by 4 bases; bases with no gene match: 2. Germline CDR1 and CDR2: SGDLS and YYNGEE. The CDR3 has 13 residues.

In this sample, this clone turned up once. The genes are TRBV27 and TRBJ2-7, with D possibly being TRBD2 (6 bases). CDR1 is MNHEY and CDR2 is SMNVEV in the germline V gene (reference sequence). The CDR3 extends over 16 amino acids. The V and J ends lost 5 bases and 4 bases respectively, with 21 bases between them. The CDR3 DNA sequence: TGTGCCAGCAGTAAAGAACTAGCAGACTTACCATACGAGCAGTACTTC. Translated, it gives CASSKELADLPYEQYF.

V gene TRBV28 combines with J gene TRBJ1-1, with D possibly matching TRBD1 (5 bases). Germline values: CDR1 MDHEN, CDR2 SYDVKM. The CDR3 spans 18 residues. Trimming took off 5 bases at V and 0 bases at J, with 22 bases between the two ends. The CDR3 sequence is CASSPIPRVLIMNTEAFF. CDR3 nucleotides: TGTGCCAGCAGTCCAATTCCCAGGGTCCTAATTATGAACACTGAAGCTTTCTTT.

The J gene is TRBJ2-5, the V gene TRBV7-3, with D possibly TRBD2 on 6 matching bases. V was clipped by 5 bases and J by 4 bases, with 20 bases between them. Germline V gives CDR1 SGHTA, CDR2 FQGTGA. The CDR3 extends over 16 amino acids. The CDR3 DNA sequence: TGTGCCAGCAGCCCAGGACGGGACTTCCGGGGAGAGACCCAGTACTTC. Amino acid sequence: CASSPGRDFRGETQYF.